This paragraph covers one TCR beta chain sequence. The specificity of this receptor is unknown. It has no much larger one-base neighbor in the sample; base qualities were not kept. The sample is drawn from a study of cytomegalovirus exposure and HLA in healthy donors (dated by TCRdb to the late 2010s). Describing the broader study: In an earlier analysis of 450 to 750 of the donors, 276 Gb of sequence data and 100 million or so unique TCR beta sequences from about 179 million T cells were reported. Approximately 310 gigabases of sequencing data and approximately 85 million unique TCR sequences were included in an early release covering around 600 HLA-typed donors. Among the roughly 400 genotyped donors, around 81% belonged to the genetic ancestry cluster associated with self-reported Caucasian donors. The study was designed to test whether signatures of past pathogen exposure could be identified by cataloging public T cell receptors. The study profiled the T cell repertoires of 666 subjects by immunosequencing and related them to cytomegalovirus serostatus. A separate validation cohort of 100 to 150 different subjects was used in addition to the approximately 610-subject first cohort. To predict cytomegalovirus infection status, the study brought together high-throughput TCR immunosequencing, statistical association of individual TCRs with disease status, and machine learning. A later analysis re-analyzed previously published TCR beta repertoires from 650 to 800 donors and added high-resolution HLA genotyping to study TCR occurrence patterns. The later analysis used no new phenotypic data to find candidate immune exposures, relying instead on TCR beta sequences and their occurrence across donors. An earlier analysis of 587 of the donors applied high-throughput TCR beta sequencing to assess whether each TCR beta V gene segment acted as functional or pseudogenic. Donor age, sex, ethnicity and CMV serostatus were collected together with the repertoire data. A later genetic analysis used genome-wide SNP genotypes for about 55% of the 666 donors, treating that subset as a discovery cohort. Every repertoire in the discovery cohort had been generated on one and the same sequencing platform. Class I and class II HLA loci were covered by the typing at four-digit resolution. The number of typed donors differed by locus: 629-630 for A, B, C, DRB1 and DQB1; approximately 520 for DQA1; approximately 600 for DPA1; and around 490 for DPB1. Four or five DR-DQ haplotypes were handled as single units for association and clustering because linkage in the cohort was strong. Among 350 to 400 genotyped donors of the cohort, an average of approximately 230,000 unique TCR beta nucleotide sequences were sequenced per donor, around 20% of them non-productive.

Overall study outcomes, separate from this receptor: While some public TCRs were present in many individuals, most TCR sequences turned up only very rarely across donors. Because the 87-base-pair reads could not distinguish some IMGT-functional V segments, including TRBV6-2 and TRBV6-3, those segments were excluded. HLA typing was unavailable for some donors at each locus, so association tests used only the typed subset. Linkage disequilibrium might explain the correlated functional status among segregating V segments, but an unknown experimental factor could not be excluded. The presence/absence analyses assumed that sequencing depth was roughly uniform across donors, and that assumption may not be true. A later analysis associated about 17,000 TCR beta sequences with specific HLA alleles at a false discovery rate of 0.05. According to a later genetic analysis, donors in an Asian-associated ancestry cluster had fewer N-insertions in productive TCRs than the approximately 710-donor mean. Strong co-occurrence of HLA alleles, especially DR and DQ, made assigning TCR associations to individual alleles difficult. Only TCR beta chains were sequenced in this cohort, and the absence of alpha or paired-chain data limited detectable features. A later genetic analysis associated a missense DCLRE1C variant with V-gene and J-gene trimming of TCR beta chains, and an independent cohort replicated the association. A further reported finding was that TCR beta sequences accurately predicted the HLA-A and HLA-B alleles for most subjects in the first cohort. Broadly in line with IMGT annotations, most TCR beta V segments showed up in productive rearrangements about 87% or about 30% of the time in an earlier analysis of several hundred of the donors. The classifier was reported to diagnose cytomegalovirus status with high specificity and sensitivity in both the original and validation cohorts. For the cohort, immune exposure information was limited to CMV serostatus. About 15 rarely observed V segments, including chromosome 9 orphons, were excluded from the earlier analysis of a few hundred of the donors because counts were too low. According to the authors, the approach could potentially be generalized to other disease states and immunological phenotypes. In the study, 150 to 200 TCR beta chains were listed as associated with cytomegalovirus. In a later analysis, most CMV-associated TCR beta chains were found to appear HLA-restricted, with HLA associations seemingly driven largely by CMV exposure. In vitro tests confirmed that a few of the cytomegalovirus-associated TCR beta chains recognize cytomegalovirus antigens. In a later analysis, HLA-associated TCR beta chains showed more clonal expansion and lower generation probabilities than non-associated chains that were equally common. In a later analysis, several top co-occurrence clusters were reported to appear linked to parvovirus B19, influenza, CMV and Epstein-Barr virus. A cluster of highly shared sequence variants was judged likely to be a technical artifact of the sequencing pipeline. A later analysis found that TCR association rates varied across HLA loci, with DRB1 alleles showing the most associated TCRs and HLA-C alleles the fewest.

Trimming at the junction amounts to 7 bases on V and 4 bases on J, and the germline ends lie 19 bases apart. The CDR3 holds 15 amino acids from the cysteine to the phenylalanine. Just the 45-base CDR3 DNA is kept, in frame starting at base 1. From a lookup of the germline V gene, CDR1 and CDR2 are MNHEY and SVGAGI. The method was the immunoSEQ multiplex PCR assay. A mixture of 60 forward primers for TCR Vbeta segments and 13 reverse primers for TCR Jbeta segments was used in the multiplex PCR. The CDR3 region of rearranged TCR beta genes was amplified from genomic DNA by a multiplex PCR assay. The amplified TCR beta libraries were sequenced on the Illumina HiSeq System as 87-base-pair reads. In the authors' own workflow: In a later analysis, tens of millions of unique TCR beta chains were counted across the approximately 670 repertoires, and approximately 11 million of these chains were shared by at least two donors. Raw reads were error-corrected and collapsed into unique sequences by a nearest-neighbor algorithm in which closely related sequences were merged to remove PCR and sequencing errors. CDR3 sequences were aligned to IMGT reference sequences to assign V, D and J gene segments. For a sequence to be retained, at least a six-nucleotide match to both a V gene segment and a J gene segment was required. A rearrangement was called productive if the CDR3 had no stop codons and remained in frame with V and J, and every other rearrangement was called non-productive. CDR3 was defined according to IMGT convention as the region running from the second conserved V-encoded cysteine to the conserved J-encoded phenylalanine. In an earlier analysis of around 570 of the donors, sequences lacking an unambiguous match to a single V gene segment were excluded. In an earlier analysis of 587 of the donors, a V segment was called functional when productive rearrangements were above 56.7%, and segregating when the standard deviation between donors exceeded 5%. A statistical classification framework was built for diagnosing cytomegalovirus status from the catalog of TCR beta chain sequences. In a later analysis, V and J genes were assigned by comparing TCR nucleotide sequences against IMGT/GENE-DB human TR gene sequences. Using the TCRdist pipeline, a later analysis assigned CDR3 sequences along with most-parsimonious VDJ recombination scenarios. In a later analysis, each TCR beta chain was defined by its CDR3 amino acid sequence together with its V-gene family, and reads without a unique V-gene family were excluded. In a later analysis, 500 to 700 highly shared, low-generation-probability nucleotide sequences were removed to address suspected cross-contamination and a sequencing artifact. For each public chain, a later analysis derived a clonal expansion index from normalized ranks of inferred template counts within each repertoire. In a later analysis, generation probabilities were computed using a VDJ recombination model fitted to out-of-frame rearrangements, and the results were checked against IGoR. In a later analysis, hypergeometric tests were used to score TCR-TCR, TCR-HLA and TCR-CMV co-occurrence, with a repertoire-size bias correction applied to TCR pairs. False discovery rates were estimated in a later analysis by permuting HLA or CMV assignments 20 times. In a later analysis, co-occurring TCRs were grouped using DBSCAN, with TCRdist sequence similarity added in when clustering inside HLA-allele-positive subsets. Repertoires with fewer than 30,000 or more than 120,000 public chains were left out of co-occurrence clustering, as were about 5 repertoires with anomalous nucleotide sharing. Entries here come from immuneACCESS through TCRdb and include only in-frame sequences with V and J called. Some clones fail to appear in such tables; in the studies checked, an unresolved V gene covers under half of the shortfall, and the cause of the remainder is unknown. V and J calls and clone size are given by that table; D and trimming were obtained from the DNA. The sample table contains about 150,000 clones; only one count was recorded for about 85% of them. 2% to 2.5% of the sample rests with the top ten.

The cohort consisted of 600 to 750 healthy bone marrow donors. At the time of sampling, every cohort member was nominally healthy, though immune exposures that went unrecorded were likely present. The donor was CMV seronegative and was included in the group of a few hundred seronegative cohort members. A peripheral blood sample was collected from each donor, and TCR beta sequencing was performed on peripheral blood mononuclear cells. The Qiagen DNeasy Blood Extraction Kit was used to extract genomic DNA from the blood cell samples. Sequencing used PBMCs. This receptor was identified in a boy aged 2-15 years in good health and CMV-seronegative. The chain links TRBV6-5 with TRBJ1-2; TRBD1 is a possible D gene, resting on 5 matching bases. The CDR3 region has the sequence CASNNGGFVGYGYTF. The nucleotide sequence is given as TGTGCCAGCAACAACGGGGGTTTTGTGGGCTATGGCTACACCTTC.